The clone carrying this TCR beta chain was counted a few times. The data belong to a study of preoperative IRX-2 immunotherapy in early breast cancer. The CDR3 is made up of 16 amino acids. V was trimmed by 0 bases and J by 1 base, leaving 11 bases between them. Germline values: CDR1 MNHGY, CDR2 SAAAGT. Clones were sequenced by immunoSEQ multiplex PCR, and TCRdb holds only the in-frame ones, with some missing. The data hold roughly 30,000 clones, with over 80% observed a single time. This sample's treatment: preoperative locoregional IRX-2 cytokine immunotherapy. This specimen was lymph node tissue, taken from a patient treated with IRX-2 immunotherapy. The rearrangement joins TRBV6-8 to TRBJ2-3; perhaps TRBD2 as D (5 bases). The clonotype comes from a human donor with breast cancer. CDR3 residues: CASSYSRDGGTDTQYF. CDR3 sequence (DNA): TGTGCCAGCAGTTACTCGAGAGACGGGGGCACAGATACGCAGTATTTT.